This T cell receptor beta chain was sequenced in a study of blood T cell repertoires in COVID-19. There are a few counts of this clone. At one end the junction does not follow the germline gene, possibly because of a read error. Profiling relied on immunoSEQ multiplex PCR, and the TCRdb table lists in-frame clones only, not all of them. The sample holds fewer than 400,000 clones, around 84% seen once. Participants came from around 25 US areas, aged roughly 18 to 89 years. Contact with a PCR-confirmed or clinician-diagnosed COVID-19 case occurred within 2 weeks of entry. CDR1 is SGHNT and CDR2 is YYREEE in the germline V gene (reference sequence). This CDR3 has 12 residues.

This clonotype originated in a woman in her twenties or thirties who had been exposed to COVID-19. The chain joins TRBV5-4 to TRBJ2-7; perhaps TRBD1 as D (6 bases). Material for sequencing was PBMCs or T cells enriched from blood (not recorded which). As DNA, the CDR3 is TGTGCCAGCAGCTTGGCCGGACAGAAAACGGACTTC. Translation gives CASSLAGQKTDF.